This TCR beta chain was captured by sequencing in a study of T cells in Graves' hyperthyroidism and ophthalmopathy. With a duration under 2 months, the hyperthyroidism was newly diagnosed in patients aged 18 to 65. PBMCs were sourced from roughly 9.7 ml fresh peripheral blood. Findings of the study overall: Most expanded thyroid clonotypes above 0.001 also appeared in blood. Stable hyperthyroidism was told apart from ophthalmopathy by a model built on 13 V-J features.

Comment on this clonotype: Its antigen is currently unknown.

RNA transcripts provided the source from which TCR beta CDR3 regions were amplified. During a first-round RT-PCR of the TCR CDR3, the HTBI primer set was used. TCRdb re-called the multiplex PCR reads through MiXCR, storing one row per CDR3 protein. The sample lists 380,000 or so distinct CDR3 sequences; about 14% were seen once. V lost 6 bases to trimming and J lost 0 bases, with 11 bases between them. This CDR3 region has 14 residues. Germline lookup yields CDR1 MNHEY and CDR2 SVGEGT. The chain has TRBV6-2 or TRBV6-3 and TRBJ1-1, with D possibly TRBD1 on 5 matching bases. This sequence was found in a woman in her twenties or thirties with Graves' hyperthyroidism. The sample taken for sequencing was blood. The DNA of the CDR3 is TGTGCCAGCAGGGACCCGGGGGTGAACACTGAAGCTTTCTTT. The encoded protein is CASRDPGVNTEAFF.